This record concerns one T cell receptor (beta chain) sequence. Assay used: immunoSEQ multiplex PCR; TCRdb lists only in-frame clones, some missing. The sample yields about 240,000 clones, about nine tenths seen once. These data originate in a study of blood T cell repertoires in COVID-19. Trimming shortened V by 2 bases and J by 5 bases, and 5 bases separated the two germline ends. Looked up from germline, CDR1 is KGHDR and CDR2 is SFDVKD. The length of the CDR3 is 12 residues. This rearrangement joins TRBV24-1 to TRBJ1-2; D not certain. The receptor comes from a man aged 55-75 years who had recovered from COVID-19. What was sequenced was peripheral blood. CDR3 bases: TGTGCCACCAGTGATTACAGATATGGCTACACCTTC. As protein: CATSDYRYGYTF.